This T cell receptor beta chain appears in the sequencing data of a study of shared clonotypes between healthy human individuals. At the level of the study: Serving as donors were two women and three men, whose ages spanned 18 to 49. The study, taken as a whole, reports: Sharing of clonotypes among donors was expected to vary with sequencing depth.

With respect to this clone: The antigen is unknown.

Libraries were prepared by immunoSEQ multiplex PCR; TCRdb keeps only in-frame clonotypes and omits some of them. The sample contains 2.3 million or so clones, approximately 95% of which appear only once. Germline lookup yields CDR1 SGHRS and CDR2 YFSETQ. The CDR3 totals 16 residues. V was shortened by 5 bases and J by 1 base, with 17 bases between the two germline ends. The chain employs TRBV5-1 and TRBJ2-3, with D maybe TRBD2 (6 bases). The TCR sequence derives from a man between 18 and 35 years old in good health. Some clones in this sample may be carry-over from other donors' samples. Sequenced: naive CD4+ T cells from PBMCs. Subset indicated: CD45RA+ positively selected. The CDR3 coding sequence is TGCGCCAGCAGGGATGGGACGGGAGCCGGCACAGATACGCAGTATTTT. This encodes CASRDGTGAGTDTQYF.